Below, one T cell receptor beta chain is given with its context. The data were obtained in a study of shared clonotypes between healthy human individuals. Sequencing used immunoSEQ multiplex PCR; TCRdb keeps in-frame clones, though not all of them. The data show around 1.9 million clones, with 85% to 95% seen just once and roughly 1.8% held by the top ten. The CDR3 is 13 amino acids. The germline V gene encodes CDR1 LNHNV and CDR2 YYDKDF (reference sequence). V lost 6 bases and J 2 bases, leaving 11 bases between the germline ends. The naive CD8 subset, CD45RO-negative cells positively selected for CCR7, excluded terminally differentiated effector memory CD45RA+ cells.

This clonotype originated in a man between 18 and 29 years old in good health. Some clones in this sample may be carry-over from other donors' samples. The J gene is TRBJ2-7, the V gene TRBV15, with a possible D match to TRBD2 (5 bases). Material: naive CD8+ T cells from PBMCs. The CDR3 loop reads CATRLLGTYEQYF. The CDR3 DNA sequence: TGTGCCACCAGACTACTAGGAACCTACGAGCAGTACTTC.